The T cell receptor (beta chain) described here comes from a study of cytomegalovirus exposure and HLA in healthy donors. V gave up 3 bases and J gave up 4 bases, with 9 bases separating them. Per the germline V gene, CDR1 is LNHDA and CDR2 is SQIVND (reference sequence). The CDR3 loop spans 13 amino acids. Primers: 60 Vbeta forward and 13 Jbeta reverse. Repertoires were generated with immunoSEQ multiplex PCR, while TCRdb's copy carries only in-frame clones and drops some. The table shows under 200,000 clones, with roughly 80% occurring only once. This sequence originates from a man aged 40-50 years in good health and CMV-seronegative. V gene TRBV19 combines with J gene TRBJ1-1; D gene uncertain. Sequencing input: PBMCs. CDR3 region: CASSMEGATEAFF. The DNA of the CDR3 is TGTGCCAGTAGTATGGAGGGCGCCACTGAAGCTTTCTTT.